A single sample is the source of the 26 T cell receptor beta chains below, sequenced in a study of T-cell reconstitution after alpha-beta-depleted transplantation in children. Unique molecular identifiers were incorporated during preparation of the TCRbeta library. TCRdb itself ran the PCR reads through MiXCR, one entry per CDR3 protein. The table lists 80,000 to 100,000 distinct CDR3 sequences, 23% of them singletons, with about a fifth in the top ten. Here the sequenced sample was PBMCs, taken before TCRalphabeta/CD19-depleted stem cell transplant. Receptors originate from a boy younger than 10 with acute lymphoblastic leukemia, due to receive a stem cell transplant.

A remark on this clonotype: Compared with germline, one end of the junction differs, possibly owing to a read error. CDR3 loop: CASTLVGMGEQFF. Here the CDR3 DNA reads TGTGCCAGCACCTTGGTCGGGATGGGTGAGCAGTTCTTC. The rearrangement uses TRBV5-6 and TRBJ2-1, with D tentatively TRBD2 (5 bases). CDR3 length equals 13 residues. Germline V CDR1 and CDR2: SGHDT, YYEEEE.

The J gene is TRBJ1-4, the V gene TRBV7-8, with TRBD1 identical over 9 bases. The CDR3 totals 15 residues. V was clipped by 5 bases and J by 7 bases; unmatched bases: 8. From germline, CDR1 is SGHVS and CDR2 FQNEAQ. This CDR3 is CASSAGQGWIEKLFF. CDR3 nucleotide sequence: TGTGCCAGCAGCGCCGGACAGGGGTGGATTGAAAAACTGTTTTTT.

This clonotype was observed a handful of times. V usage is TRBV7-2 and J usage is TRBJ2-2; TRBD2 is a possible D gene (5 bases). CDR1 is SGHTA and CDR2 is FQGNSA in the germline V gene. The CDR3 has 16 residues. The V gene lost 8 bases and the J gene lost 0 bases, with 16 bases spanning the gap. The CDR3 DNA sequence: TGTGCCAGCGGCCAAAGAGGGCTAGCGAACACCGGGGAGCTGTTTTTT. Protein: CASGQRGLANTGELFF.

The genes are TRBV7-9 and TRBJ2-3, with 8 bases lining up with TRBD1. J lost 2 bases, V lost 3 bases, and 1 base had no gene match. Germline loops: CDR1 SEHNR, CDR2 FQNEAQ (reference sequence). This CDR3 is built from 14 residues. CDR3 in amino acids: CASSLGQATDTQYF. CDR3 nucleotide sequence: TGTGCCAGCAGCTTGGGACAGGCCACAGATACGCAGTATTTT.

This clonotype occurred many times. The rearrangement links TRBV24-1 to TRBJ2-3; perhaps TRBD2 as D (6 bases). CDR3 size: 16 residues. Germline CDR1 reads KGHDR; CDR2 reads SFDVKD. V gave up 3 bases and J gave up 0 bases, with 12 bases separating them. CDR3 nucleotide sequence: TGTGCCACCAGTGATCCCGGGGGACCAAGCACAGATACGCAGTATTTT. Protein: CATSDPGGPSTDTQYF.

The V and J genes are TRBV29-1 and TRBJ2-5, with D unresolved. Trimming left V 6 bases short and J 3 bases short, with 14 bases between. CDR1 is SQVTM, CDR2 ANQGSEA, per germline. CDR3 length equals 13 residues. CDR3: CSVAVPREETQYF. The CDR3 DNA follows: TGCAGCGTCGCTGTTCCACGGGAAGAGACCCAGTACTTC.

The chain joins TRBV28 to TRBJ2-2; 10 bases are a match to TRBD2. Trimming took 4 bases from V and 2 from J; bases not matched to a gene: 7. The CDR3 covers 17 residues. The germline CDR1 and CDR2 sequences are MDHEN and SYDVKM. CDR3 region: CASSYSLAGVNTGELFF. The DNA for the CDR3 is TGTGCCAGCAGTTACTCTCTAGCGGGAGTTAACACCGGGGAGCTGTTTTTT.

This chain links TRBV7-2 with TRBJ2-7; TRBD1 agrees at 7 bases. The CDR3 totals 15 residues. In germline, CDR1 is SGHTA, CDR2 FQGNSA. V lost 4 bases and J lost 2; bases outside the gene matches: 8. In nucleotides, the CDR3 is TGTGCCAGCAGCTCCCGGACAGGTGGTGCCTACGAGCAGTACTTC. Translated: CASSSRTGGAYEQYF.

The V gene is TRBV5-1, the J gene TRBJ2-3, with D possibly being TRBD2 (5 bases). This CDR3 comprises 16 residues. Trimming removed 4 bases from V and 11 bases from J, with 26 bases in between. The germline gives CDR1 SGHRS, CDR2 YFSETQ. CDR3 DNA sequence: TGCGCCAGCAGCATTACGACGGGGAATAGTCGCAGAGAGCAGTATTTT. It yields the protein CASSITTGNSRREQYF.

The J gene is TRBJ2-1, the V gene TRBV18; the match to TRBD2 covers 7 bases. CDR1 KGHSH and CDR2 LQKENI come from the germline V gene. V lost 0 bases, J lost 7 bases, and 9 bases stayed unmatched. This CDR3 spans 16 amino acids. Here the CDR3 DNA reads TGTGCCAGCTCACCACCGTCTAGCGGAGGGGCTAATGAGCAGTTCTTC. Amino acids: CASSPPSSGGANEQFF.

This clonotype was observed many times. The chain uses TRBV6-6 and TRBJ1-1; TRBD1 is a possible D gene (6 bases). Germline V lookup: CDR1 MNHNY, CDR2 SVGAGI (reference sequence). The CDR3 spans 12 residues. Trimming left V 5 bases short and J 7 bases short, with 11 bases between. The CDR3: CASSPDRSEAFF. Written as DNA, the CDR3 is TGTGCCAGCAGTCCAGACAGGAGTGAAGCTTTCTTT.

A few counts support this clonotype. This rearrangement joins TRBV28 to TRBJ2-3; D ambiguous. V shed 3 bases and J shed 2 bases, with 12 bases lying between them. CDR3 length: 15 amino acids. From germline, CDR1 is MDHEN and CDR2 SYDVKM. The CDR3, as DNA: TGTGCCAGCAGTTTGACGGGTGGTTACACAGATACGCAGTATTTT. It specifies CASSLTGGYTDTQYF.

The chain employs TRBV25-1 and TRBJ2-1; 13 bases align to TRBD2. The CDR3 contains 16 residues. After removal of 1 base from V and 6 bases from J, the junction contained 3 bases not matched to a gene. The germline V gene encodes CDR1 MGHDK and CDR2 SYGVNS. The CDR3 DNA reads TGTGCCAGCAGTGAATCCCGGACTAGCGGGGGCAATGAGCAGTTCTTC. It yields the protein CASSESRTSGGNEQFF.

V and J are TRBV24-1 and TRBJ2-7; D perhaps matches TRBD2 (5 bases). V was shortened by 0 bases and J by 6 bases, with 17 bases between the two germline ends. CDR1 and CDR2 from the germline V gene are KGHDR and SFDVKD. The CDR3 runs to 16 residues. CDR3 residues: CATSDLRASLELEQYF. The DNA for the CDR3 is TGTGCCACCAGTGATTTGAGGGCTAGCCTGGAACTCGAGCAGTACTTC.

This clonotype was observed a few times. The rearrangement links TRBV28 to TRBJ1-5; D remains ambiguous. V lost 6 bases and J lost 0, with 12 bases in between. Germline CDR1 reads MDHEN; CDR2 reads SYDVKM. This CDR3 spans 15 amino acids. The CDR3 spells CASSPAGYSNQPQHF. The CDR3 region has the DNA TGTGCCAGCAGCCCCGCAGGTTATAGCAATCAGCCCCAGCATTTT. The full variable domain, rest sourced from reference TRBV28 and TRBJ1-5, is DVKVTQSSRYLVKRTGEKVFLECVQDMDHENMFWYRQDPGLGLRLIYFSYDVKMKEKGDIPEGYSVSREKKERFSLILESASTNQTSMYLCASSPAGYSNQPQHFGDGTRLSIL.

The chain recombines TRBV5-6 with TRBJ2-3; D remains ambiguous. The CDR3 loop spans 16 amino acids. Germline CDR1 SGHDT, CDR2 YYEEEE. Deletions cut 2 bases from V and 8 bases from J, with 21 bases between. For the CDR3, the DNA is TGTGCCAGCAGCTTACCGGGCTCCCAAGCCCTTGGTACGCAGTATTTT. Its translation: CASSLPGSQALGTQYF.

The chain has TRBV7-6 and TRBJ2-7; no clear D gene. Germline V gives CDR1 SGHVS, CDR2 FNYEAQ. V lost 5 bases, J lost 3 bases, and 14 bases lay in between. The length of the CDR3 is 14 residues. The CDR3 nucleotides read TGTGCCAGCAGCCCCCCCGGAGCTTACTACGAGCAGTACTTC. Its translation: CASSPPGAYYEQYF. Full variable domain (rest looked up from reference TRBV7-6 and TRBJ2-7): GAGVSQSPRYKVTKRGQDVALRCDPISGHVSLYWYRQALGQGPEFLTYFNYEAQQDKSGLPNDRFSAERPEGSISTLTIQRTEQRDSAMYRCASSPPGAYYEQYFGPGTRLTVT.

This clonotype was seen only a few times. The chain carries TRBV9 and TRBJ2-7; a weak D match, TRBD1 (6 bases). The CDR3 is 14 residues long. The V gene's germline CDR1 is SGDLS and CDR2 YYNGEE. V gave up 4 bases and J gave up 2 bases, with 13 bases separating them. CDR3 amino acids: CASSSRTAPYEQYF. The CDR3 DNA reads as TGTGCCAGCAGCTCTAGGACAGCCCCCTACGAGCAGTACTTC.

This clonotype was seen more than once but under ten times. This chain connects TRBV5-4 to TRBJ2-7, with D tentatively TRBD1 (5 bases). Germline CDR1 SGHNT, CDR2 YYREEE (reference sequence). This CDR3 region has 15 residues. Trimming removed 4 bases at V and 2 bases at J, with 16 bases between. The CDR3 loop reads CASSRDSQGTYEQYF. The DNA for the CDR3 is TGTGCCAGCAGCCGCGATTCCCAGGGAACCTACGAGCAGTACTTC.

There are a few counts of this clonotype. V and J are TRBV20-1 and TRBJ2-7, with 8 nucleotides matching TRBD2. The CDR3 has 15 residues. V shed 6 bases and J 0 bases; nucleotides not matched to a gene: 10. Looked up from germline, CDR1 is DFQATT and CDR2 is SNEGSKA (reference sequence). In DNA form, the CDR3 reads TGCAGTGCCAGCGGGAGTGGGGCCGACTCCTACGAGCAGTACTTC. This sequence encodes CSASGSGADSYEQYF.

The gene calls are TRBV5-1 and TRBJ2-2, with D possibly being TRBD2 (6 bases). Per the germline V gene, CDR1 is SGHRS and CDR2 is YFSETQ. CDR3 size: 13 residues. The V and J ends lost 4 bases and 14 bases respectively, with 18 bases between them. Here the CDR3 DNA reads TGCGCCAGCAGCCAGGACTTAACCGGGGGTCTGTTTTTT. It encodes CASSQDLTGGLFF. The entire variable domain, with the rest obtained from reference TRBV5-1 and TRBJ2-2, is as follows: KAGVTQTPRYLIKTRGQQVTLSCSPISGHRSVSWYQQTPGQGLQFLFEYFSETQRNKGNFPGRFSGRQFSNSRSEMNVSTLELGDSALYLCASSQDLTGGLFFGEGSRLTVL.

The chain uses TRBV20-1 and TRBJ2-3; no clear D. This CDR3 comprises 13 residues. Germline V gene data show CDR1 as DFQATT and CDR2 as SNEGSKA (reference sequence). V was clipped by 0 bases and J by 0 bases, with 4 bases between them. CDR3 protein: CSARETSTDTQYF. Written as DNA, the CDR3 is TGCAGTGCTAGAGAGACTAGCACAGATACGCAGTATTTT.

V gene TRBV28 combines with J gene TRBJ2-3, with 11 bases lining up with TRBD2. Germline CDR1 is MDHEN and CDR2 is SYDVKM. V lost 1 base to trimming and J lost 3 bases; unmatched junction nucleotides: 12. The CDR3 covers 19 residues. CDR3 DNA: TGTGCCAGCAGTTTATCACTAGCGGGAGAACTGTTCGGAACAGATACGCAGTATTTT. It codes for CASSLSLAGELFGTDTQYF.

The sample holds many counts of this clonotype. The V call is TRBV6-5, the J call TRBJ1-1; 8 nucleotides line up with TRBD1. The CDR3 has 15 amino acids. Germline V CDR1 and CDR2: MNHEY, SVGAGI. The ends lost 4 bases at V and 4 bases at J; junction bases unmatched: 8. CDR3 residues: CASSSWTGKGTEAFF. In DNA form, the CDR3 reads TGTGCCAGCAGTTCCTGGACAGGGAAGGGCACTGAAGCTTTCTTT.

The J gene is TRBJ2-3, the V gene TRBV11-2, with 11 bases that match TRBD2. The V gene end was trimmed by 5 bases and the J gene end by 4 bases; junction bases not matched to a gene: 8. The V gene's germline CDR1 is SGHAT and CDR2 FQNNGV. The CDR3 runs to 16 residues. This CDR3 is CASSRSGLADADTQYF. DNA of the CDR3: TGTGCCAGCAGCCGATCGGGACTAGCGGATGCAGATACGCAGTATTTT.

This clonotype was counted many times. The chain is built from TRBV24-1 and TRBJ2-3; 9 bases align to TRBD2. V dropped 2 bases and J dropped 2; count of bases not matched to a gene: 4. The CDR3 has 16 residues. The germline V gene has CDR1 KGHDR and CDR2 SFDVKD. The CDR3 DNA is TGTGCCACCAGTGATTCTAGCGGGGCCTACACAGATACGCAGTATTTT. As protein: CATSDSSGAYTDTQYF.